The 21 T cell receptor beta chains listed next were all sequenced from one sample in a study of shared clonotypes between healthy human individuals. The table came from immunoSEQ multiplex PCR; TCRdb's copy has only in-frame clones and leaves some out. The data hold around 500,000 clones, with approximately 80% observed a single time. The specimen sequenced was PBMCs. The receptors were gathered from a woman in her thirties or forties in good health. Some clones in this sample may be carry-over from other donors' samples.

The chain recombines TRBV7-3 with TRBJ2-5; perhaps D is TRBD1 or TRBD2 (5 bases each). Trimming removed 0 bases from V and 7 bases from J, with 12 bases in between. This CDR3 comprises 14 residues. Germline CDR1 SGHTA, CDR2 FQGTGA. The CDR3 nucleotides are TGTGCCAGCAGCTTAACGGGGGTCCCCAGGACCCAGTACTTC. The encoded protein is CASSLTGVPRTQYF.

The V and J genes are TRBV7-2 and TRBJ1-5, with D uncertain. V shed 0 bases and J shed 6 bases, with 6 bases lying between them. Germline V gene sequence: CDR1 SGHTA, CDR2 FQGNSA. There are 13 residues in the CDR3. The CDR3: CASSLASPQPQHF. Here the CDR3 DNA reads TGTGCCAGCAGCTTAGCGTCCCCTCAGCCCCAGCATTTT.

This clone was observed many times. The chain combines TRBV28 with TRBJ1-4, with 8 bases identical to TRBD1. The CDR3 totals 14 residues. Germline trimming cut 6 bases from V and 8 bases from J; bases unmatched to any gene: 8. Germline V gene lookup returns CDR1 MDHEN and CDR2 SYDVKM. The CDR3 sequence: CASREQGAREKLFF. Here the CDR3 DNA reads TGTGCCAGCAGGGAGCAGGGGGCCCGGGAAAAACTGTTTTTT.

This sequence joins TRBV5-1 and TRBJ2-1; 11 bases are shared with TRBD2. The CDR3 is made up of 16 amino acids. Germline assignment: CDR1 SGHRS and CDR2 YFSETQ. V was pared by 5 bases and J by 12 bases, with 16 bases of the junction left unmatched. The CDR3 loop reads CASRPILAGGDVAQFF. CDR3 bases: TGCGCCAGCAGACCTATTCTAGCGGGAGGTGACGTAGCGCAGTTCTTC.

The gene calls are TRBV28 and TRBJ1-1; 10 nucleotides align to TRBD1. Germline V lookup: CDR1 MDHEN, CDR2 SYDVKM. Trimming at V came to 3 bases and at J to 6 bases, leaving 10 bases not matched to a gene. The CDR3 contains 16 residues. The CDR3 protein is CASSLSGTGAVSEAFF. CDR3 sequence (DNA): TGTGCCAGCAGTTTGTCCGGGACAGGGGCTGTTTCTGAAGCTTTCTTT.

This chain joins TRBV7-9 and TRBJ2-7, with D possibly being TRBD2 (6 bases). V lost 4 bases to trimming and J lost 6 bases, with 7 bases between them. CDR3 length equals 11 residues. Germline V gene data show CDR1 as SEHNR and CDR2 as FQNEAQ (reference sequence). CDR3 residues: CASSSGGEQYF. The CDR3 region has the DNA TGTGCCAGCAGCTCCGGGGGCGAGCAGTACTTC.

This chain connects TRBV6-1 to TRBJ1-5; D is unclear. Per germline, CDR1 MNHNS and CDR2 SASEGT. CDR3 length: 15 amino acids. V lost 8 bases to trimming and J lost 2 bases, with 16 bases between them. The CDR3 sequence is CASGKDGIGNQPQHF. CDR3 nucleotide sequence: TGTGCCAGCGGTAAGGATGGGATAGGCAATCAGCCCCAGCATTTT.

The CDR3 DNA follows: TGTGCCAGCAGCCAAGACAGGGGGGGGTCCTACGAGCAGTACTTC. It codes for CASSQDRGGSYEQYF. The V gene is TRBV4-2, the J gene TRBJ2-7; D is possibly TRBD1 or TRBD2 (7 bases each). The V end lost 0 bases, the J end lost 1 base, and 10 bases lay between the germline ends. The CDR3 extends over 15 amino acids. Germline V gene data show CDR1 as LGHNA and CDR2 as YNFKEQ.

In nucleotides, the CDR3 is TGTGCCAGCAGTTTAGGGGGGGCATACAATGAGCAGTTCTTC. Translating it yields CASSLGGAYNEQFF. The V call is TRBV28, the J call TRBJ2-1, with D perhaps matching TRBD2 (7 bases). The CDR3 contains 14 residues. V lost 2 bases and J 4 bases, leaving 9 bases between the germline ends. Germline V gene sequence: CDR1 MDHEN, CDR2 SYDVKM.

This chain links TRBV7-3 with TRBJ2-3, with D maybe TRBD2 (5 bases). The CDR3 has 15 amino acids. V was trimmed by 5 bases and J by 9 bases, leaving 21 bases between them. From germline, CDR1 is SGHTA and CDR2 FQGTGA. This chain's CDR3 is CASSPSGIKGDTQYF. In DNA form, the CDR3 reads TGTGCCAGCAGCCCTTCGGGAATCAAGGGAGACACGCAGTATTTT.

V gene TRBV5-1 combines with J gene TRBJ2-2; the D is unclear. V lost 0 bases and J 7 bases, leaving 7 bases between the germline ends. The CDR3 spans 13 residues. Germline V gene sequence: CDR1 SGHRS, CDR2 YFSETQ. In DNA, the CDR3 is TGCGCCAGCAGCTTGGAGGGAAACGGGGAGCTGTTTTTT. It translates to CASSLEGNGELFF.

The chain recombines TRBV4-3 with TRBJ2-1; 9 bases map to TRBD2. J was trimmed by 7 bases and V by 4 bases; bases with no gene match: 8. CDR3 size: 15 residues. Germline CDR1 LGHNA, CDR2 YSLEER. CDR3 loop: CASSRQAGGYNEQFF. The CDR3 DNA is TGCGCCAGCAGCCGACAAGCGGGAGGATATAATGAGCAGTTCTTC.

For this clone: The junction shows a germline mismatch at one end, possibly a read error. The chain employs TRBV30 and TRBJ2-2, with a possible D match to TRBD2 (6 bases). This CDR3 comprises 13 residues. Germline V CDR1 and CDR2: GTSNPN, SVGIG (reference sequence). Here the CDR3 DNA reads TGTGCCTGGAGTGCCAGCACTATCGGGGGGCTGTTTTTT. Amino acid sequence: CAWSASTIGGLFF.

V usage is TRBV7-9 and J usage is TRBJ2-7; no clear D gene. V was shortened by 1 base and J by 3 bases, with 10 bases between the two germline ends. The CDR3 covers 14 residues. Germline-derived CDR1 and CDR2 are SEHNR and FQNEAQ (reference sequence). CDR3: CASSLEVSSYEQYF. The CDR3 bases are TGTGCCAGCAGCTTAGAGGTTAGCAGCTACGAGCAGTACTTC.

This chain connects TRBV25-1 to TRBJ2-7, with D unclear. The CDR3 sequence is 13 residues long. Germline CDR1 MGHDK, CDR2 SYGVNS. Trimming stripped 5 bases from V and 0 bases from J, with 8 bases between. The CDR3 region is CASSIPSSYEQYF. The CDR3 nucleotides read TGTGCCAGCAGTATACCGAGCTCCTACGAGCAGTACTTC.

The V and J genes are TRBV5-8 and TRBJ2-5; 8 nucleotides agree with TRBD1. This CDR3 has 13 amino acids. J was trimmed by 5 bases and V by 3 bases; bases with no gene match: 3. Germline CDR1 and CDR2: SGHTS and YDEGEE. CDR3 region: CASSSTGAETQYF. CDR3 bases: TGTGCCAGCAGCTCGACAGGGGCTGAGACCCAGTACTTC.

This chain joins TRBV10-2 and TRBJ2-7; the D gene is possibly TRBD1 (5 bases). Trimming stripped 0 bases from V and 4 bases from J, with 13 bases between. Germline values: CDR1 WSHSY, CDR2 SAAADI. This CDR3 has 15 residues. The CDR3 region has the DNA TGCGCCAGCAGTGAGTCGGCAGGGTTCGGGTACGAGCAGTACTTC. Protein product: CASSESAGFGYEQYF.

The CDR3 DNA reads TGTGCCAGCGTCGGGACGGCATCCTACGAGCAGTACTTC. Protein product: CASVGTASYEQYF. This chain links TRBV2 with TRBJ2-7; D tentatively reads TRBD1 or TRBD2 (5 bases each). Germline V CDR1 and CDR2: SNHLY, FYNNEI. The V and J ends lost 8 bases and 1 base respectively, with 12 bases between them. The CDR3 covers 13 residues. Full variable domain (outside the CDR3, taken from reference TRBV2 and TRBJ2-7): EPEVTQTPSHQVTQMGQEVILRCVPISNHLYFYWYRQILGQKVEFLVSFYNNEISEKSEIFDDQFSVERPDGSNFTLKIRSTKLEDSAMYFCASVGTASYEQYFGPGTRLTVT.

In regard to this clone: A far larger clone differs by one base, so this is likely a read error. CDR3 residues: CAWSVRSSWEETQYF. The CDR3 DNA is TGTGCCTGGAGTGTAAGGTCCTCCTGGGAGGAGACCCAGTACTTC. The chain uses TRBV30 and TRBJ2-5, with D possibly matching TRBD2 (5 bases). Trimming pared 0 bases from V and 5 bases from J, leaving 16 bases between. The germline CDR1 and CDR2 sequences are GTSNPN and SVGIG (reference sequence). The CDR3 is 15 residues long.

The genes are TRBV7-9 and TRBJ2-5; 10 bases fit TRBD2. The CDR3 consists of 16 residues. CDR1 is SEHNR, CDR2 FQNEAQ, per germline (reference sequence). V shed 3 bases and J 4 bases; nucleotides not matched to a gene: 8. CDR3 DNA sequence: TGTGCCAGCAGCTTGGGCCTAGCGGGAGATGGAGAGACCCAGTACTTC. Protein sequence: CASSLGLAGDGETQYF.

J is TRBJ2-1 and V is TRBV6-4; 9 bases are shared with TRBD2. The length of the CDR3 is 15 residues. CDR1 and CDR2 from the germline V gene are MRHNA and SNTAGT. V was pared by 4 bases and J by 7 bases, with 8 bases of the junction left unmatched. The CDR3 loop is CASSVGGRASNEQFF. As DNA, the CDR3 is TGTGCCAGCAGTGTAGGCGGGAGGGCCTCGAATGAGCAGTTCTTC.